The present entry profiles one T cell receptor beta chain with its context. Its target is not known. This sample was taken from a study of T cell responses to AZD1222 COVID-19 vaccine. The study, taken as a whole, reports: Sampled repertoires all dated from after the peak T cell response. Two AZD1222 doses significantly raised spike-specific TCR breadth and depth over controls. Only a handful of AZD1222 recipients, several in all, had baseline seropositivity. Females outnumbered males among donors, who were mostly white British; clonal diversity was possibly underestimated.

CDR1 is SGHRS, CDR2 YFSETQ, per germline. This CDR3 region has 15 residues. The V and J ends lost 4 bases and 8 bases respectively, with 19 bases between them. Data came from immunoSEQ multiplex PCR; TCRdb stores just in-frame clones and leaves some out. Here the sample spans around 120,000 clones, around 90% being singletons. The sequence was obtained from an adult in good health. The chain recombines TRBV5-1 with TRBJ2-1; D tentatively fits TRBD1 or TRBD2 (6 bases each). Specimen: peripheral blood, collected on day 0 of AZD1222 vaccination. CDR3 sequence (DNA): TGCGCCAGCAGCAAAGGGACTTCCGGGGGCGATGAGCAGTTCTTC. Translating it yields CASSKGTSGGDEQFF.